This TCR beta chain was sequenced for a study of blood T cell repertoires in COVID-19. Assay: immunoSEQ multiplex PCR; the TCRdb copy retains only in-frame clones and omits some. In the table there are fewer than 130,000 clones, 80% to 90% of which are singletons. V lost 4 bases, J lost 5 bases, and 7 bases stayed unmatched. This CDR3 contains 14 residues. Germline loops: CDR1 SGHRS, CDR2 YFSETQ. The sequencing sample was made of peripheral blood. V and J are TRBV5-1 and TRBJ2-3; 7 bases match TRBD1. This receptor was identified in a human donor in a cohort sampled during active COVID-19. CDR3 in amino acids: CASSKGQVIDTQYF. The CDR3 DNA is TGCGCCAGCAGCAAAGGACAGGTCATAGATACGCAGTATTTT.